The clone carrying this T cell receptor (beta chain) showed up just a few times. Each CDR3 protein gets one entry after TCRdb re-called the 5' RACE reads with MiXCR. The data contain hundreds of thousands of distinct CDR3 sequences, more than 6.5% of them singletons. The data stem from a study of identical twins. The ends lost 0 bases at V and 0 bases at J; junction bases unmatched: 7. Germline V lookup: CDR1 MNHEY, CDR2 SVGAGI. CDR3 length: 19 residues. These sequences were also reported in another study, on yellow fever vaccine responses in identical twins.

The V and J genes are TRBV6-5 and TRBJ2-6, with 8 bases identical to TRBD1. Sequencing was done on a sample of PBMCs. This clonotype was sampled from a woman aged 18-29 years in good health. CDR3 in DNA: TGTGCCAGCAGTTACTCGATCACAGGGGGAAGCTCTGGGGCCAACGTCCTGACTTTC. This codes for CASSYSITGGSSGANVLTF.